This T cell receptor beta chain came from a study of identical twins (dated by TCRdb to about 2016). Notes on the research overall: TCR alpha and beta repertoires from monozygotic twins, unrelated adults of various ages and cord blood were deep-sequenced to test whether fetal clonotypes persist. To rule out contamination, replicate twin experiments were performed at different times with different library preparation protocols.

Overall study outcomes, separate from this receptor: Invariant T cells such as MAIT and iNKT could partly confound zero-insertion analyses, though diverse VJ usage argued against this for most clonotypes. In monozygotic twins, recombination models systematically underestimated out-of-frame TCR alpha sharing, but the models matched the sharing seen between unrelated individuals. A weaker excess of twin sharing was found in beta out-of-frame sequences because the signal-to-noise ratio was lowered by fewer shared sequences. Fewer insertions were carried by abundant cord blood beta clonotypes; a weaker similar trend was observed in young adult naive repertoires, while no such trend was observed in memory repertoires. Compared with coincidental sharing between unrelated individuals, out-of-frame TCR alpha sequences shared between twins had an excess of sequences with low generation probability. Because the same donors could not be followed over many years, the conclusions relied on cross-sectional statistical analysis.

The V end loses 6 bases and the J end loses 5 bases, and a stretch of 16 bases separates them. Spanning cysteine to phenylalanine, the CDR3 consists of 14 amino acids. Only CDR3 DNA remains: 42 bases, in frame from the first base. The CDR1 and CDR2 encoded by the germline V gene are LGHNA and YSLEER. Only healthy Caucasian donors were included. The twin cohort comprised three pairs of female monozygotic twins, all aged roughly 18 to 29 years. CD4+ and CD8+ T cell populations were isolated with positive isolation kits from Invitrogen. Library prep was done by 5' RACE. For sequencing, an Illumina HiSeq 2000 was employed. Template switching introduced a universal primer binding site; the final cDNA contained a unique molecular identifier, enabling accurate counting of TCR cDNA molecules. Specific primers in the conserved constant-segment region were used to synthesize first-strand cDNA for the TCR alpha and beta chains. To control for contamination, every cDNA library was double barcoded, receiving both a SMART-Mk sample barcode and Illumina barcodes. TruSeq adapter sequences along with Illumina sample barcodes were introduced in two successive PCR steps. The TCR alpha and beta cDNA libraries were sequenced on the Illumina HiSeq platform using custom primers. From the authors' description of their analysis: MiGEC processed the raw reads to extract unique molecular identifiers, while MiXCR was used to determine the CDR3 positions. For each individual, recombination models were inferred using an EM algorithm with the repgenHMM and IGoR tools. The tcR package in R was used for shared clonotype analysis, with sharing normalized by the product of cloneset sizes. Out-of-frame nonproductive sequences were analyzed to study raw recombination free of thymic and clonal selection effects. Using fastp at Q25 and MiXCR, TCRdb reprocessed the public reads and kept productive beta chains. Rows are unified per CDR3 protein, each entry keeping the most common DNA and genes. The V and J calls and clone size come from TCRdb's table, not from the authors' own analysis. Within this sample are over 250,000 distinct CDR3 sequences, with nearly 9.5% of them counted one time only. Roughly 6.8% of the sample is taken by the ten largest.

There are a few counts of this clonotype. Its antigen target is currently unknown. Base qualities were left out, and no much larger clone turns up one base away. These data were also reused for a study on yellow fever vaccine responses in identical twins. The second investigation adds: According to the authors, in identical twins the way T cells responded to vaccination appeared partly convergent and partly personalized. In identical twins, the study followed T cell clones that responded to the vaccine with precision.

Sequencing used CD8+ T cells sorted from blood. The V and J segments used are TRBV4-3 and TRBJ1-1; the D gene is perhaps TRBD1, from 6 matching bases. The clonotype comes from a woman between 18 and 29 years old in good health. Read as DNA, the sequence is TGCGCCAGCAGACAGACAGGTCAAGGAACTGAAGCTTTCTTT. Translated, it gives CASRQTGQGTEAFF.